This T cell receptor beta chain was identified in a study of T cell repertoires in cytomegalovirus infection. Across the whole study: In public TCR beta signatures, there were indications of both CMV infection and matching HLA type.

Regarding the study as a whole: Predominance within the ex vivo response was attributable to HLA-C-restricted CMV-specific TCR beta clonotypes.

Via MiXCR, TCRdb re-called the reads, giving one row per CDR3 protein. The sample records about 570,000 distinct CDR3 sequences, around two fifths being singletons. The CDR3 runs 14 residues. V was pared by 5 bases and J by 3 bases, with 16 bases between. Germline V gene data show CDR1 as DFQATT and CDR2 as SNEGSKA (reference sequence). Of note for this clonotype: The antigen is unknown.

This chain joins TRBV20-1 and TRBJ2-5; perhaps TRBD2 as D (5 bases). The clonotype comes from a human donor in good health (CMV status not recorded). Some clones in this sample may be carry-over from other donors' samples. The sequencing used cultured PBMCs, collected from culture after CMV antigen stimulation. CDR3 residues: CSAPTSSGEETQYF. Here the CDR3 DNA reads TGCAGTGCTCCGACCTCCAGCGGAGAAGAGACCCAGTACTTC.